This T cell receptor beta chain is from a study of blood T cell repertoires in COVID-19. Looking at the study overall: The United States, Italy and Spain were the sources of the acute and convalescent COVID-19 samples. Sources were T cells, B-cell-depleted T cells, or PBMCs; the material itself was cDNA or gDNA.

CDR3 length equals 12 residues. Germline V gives CDR1 SNHLY, CDR2 FYNNEI. The J segment lost 6 bases and the V segment lost 9 bases, leaving 6 bases of the junction unmatched. In the authors' methods: Reference gene primer amplification in the assay estimated nucleated cell counts. Assay: immunoSEQ multiplex PCR; the TCRdb copy retains only in-frame clones and omits some. That table furnishes V, J and clone size, whereas the DNA furnished D and trimming. Among some 190,000 clones listed, 85% to 90% were seen once. Source material: peripheral blood. The chain employs TRBV2 and TRBJ2-5; 8 bases are shared with TRBD1. This receptor was identified in a man aged 18 to 35 with active or convalescent COVID-19. The CDR3 bases are TGTGCCAGATTAGACAGGGGAAAGACCCAGTACTTC. Protein: CARLDRGKTQYF.